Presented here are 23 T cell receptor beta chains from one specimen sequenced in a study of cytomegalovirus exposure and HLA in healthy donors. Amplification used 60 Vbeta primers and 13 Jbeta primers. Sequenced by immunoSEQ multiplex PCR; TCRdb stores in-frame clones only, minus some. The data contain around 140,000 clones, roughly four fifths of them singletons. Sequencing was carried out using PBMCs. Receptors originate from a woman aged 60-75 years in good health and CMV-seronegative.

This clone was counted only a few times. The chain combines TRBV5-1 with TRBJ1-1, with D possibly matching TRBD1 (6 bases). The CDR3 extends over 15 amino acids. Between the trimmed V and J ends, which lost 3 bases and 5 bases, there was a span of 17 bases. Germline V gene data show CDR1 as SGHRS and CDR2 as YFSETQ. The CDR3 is CASSSQGTWETEAFF. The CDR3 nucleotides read TGCGCCAGCAGCTCCCAGGGGACGTGGGAGACTGAAGCTTTCTTT.

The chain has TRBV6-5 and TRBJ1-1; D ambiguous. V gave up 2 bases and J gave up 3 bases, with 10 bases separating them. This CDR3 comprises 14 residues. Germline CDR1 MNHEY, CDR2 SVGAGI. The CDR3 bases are TGTGCCAGCAGTTACATTGCGGGATACACTGAAGCTTTCTTT. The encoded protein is CASSYIAGYTEAFF.

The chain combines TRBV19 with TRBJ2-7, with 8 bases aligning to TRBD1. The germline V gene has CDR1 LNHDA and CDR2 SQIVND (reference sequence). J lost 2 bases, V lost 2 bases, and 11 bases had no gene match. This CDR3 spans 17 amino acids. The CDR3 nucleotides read TGTGCCAGTAGTATAAGTCGTCGGGGACAGGCTACCTACGAGCAGTACTTC. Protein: CASSISRRGQATYEQYF.

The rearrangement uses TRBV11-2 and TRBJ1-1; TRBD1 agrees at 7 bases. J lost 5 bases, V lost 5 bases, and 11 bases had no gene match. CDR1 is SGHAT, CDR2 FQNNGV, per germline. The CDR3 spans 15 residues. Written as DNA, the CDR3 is TGTGCCAGCAGCAACAAGGGACAGATCGCGACTGAAGCTTTCTTT. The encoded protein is CASSNKGQIATEAFF. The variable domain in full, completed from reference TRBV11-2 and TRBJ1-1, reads EAGVAQSPRYKIIEKRQSVAFWCNPISGHATLYWYQQILGQGPKLLIQFQNNGVVDDSQLPKDRFSAERLKGVDSTLKIQPAKLEDSAVYLCASSNKGQIATEAFFGQGTRLTVV.

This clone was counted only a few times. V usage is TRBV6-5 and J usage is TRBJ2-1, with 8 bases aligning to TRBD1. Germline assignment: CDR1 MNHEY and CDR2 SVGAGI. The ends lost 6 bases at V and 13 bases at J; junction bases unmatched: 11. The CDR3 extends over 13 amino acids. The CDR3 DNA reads TGTGCCAGCAGCCCTGACAGGGGCTCCAGTCAGTTCTTC. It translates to CASSPDRGSSQFF.

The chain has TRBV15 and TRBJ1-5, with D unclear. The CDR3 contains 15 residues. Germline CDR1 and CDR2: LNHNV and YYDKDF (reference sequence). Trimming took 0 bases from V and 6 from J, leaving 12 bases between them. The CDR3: CATSRDRGQAQPQHF. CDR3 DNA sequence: TGTGCCACCAGCAGAGATCGGGGTCAGGCTCAGCCCCAGCATTTT.

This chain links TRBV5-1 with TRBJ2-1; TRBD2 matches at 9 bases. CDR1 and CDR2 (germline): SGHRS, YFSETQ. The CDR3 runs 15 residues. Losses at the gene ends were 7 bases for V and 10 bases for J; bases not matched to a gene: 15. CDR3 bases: TGCGCCAGCGCTCCCCTTAGCGGGGGCCTAGAGGAGCAGTTCTTC. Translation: CASAPLSGGLEEQFF.

The CDR3 DNA reads TGTGCCTGGAGTGCAGGACAGTTTGGGCAGCCCCAGCATTTT. This translates into CAWSAGQFGQPQHF. V is TRBV30 and J is TRBJ1-5; D is possibly TRBD1 (6 bases). V was trimmed by 1 base and J by 7 bases, leaving 14 bases between them. CDR3 length: 14 residues. Germline V gives CDR1 GTSNPN, CDR2 SVGIG (reference sequence).

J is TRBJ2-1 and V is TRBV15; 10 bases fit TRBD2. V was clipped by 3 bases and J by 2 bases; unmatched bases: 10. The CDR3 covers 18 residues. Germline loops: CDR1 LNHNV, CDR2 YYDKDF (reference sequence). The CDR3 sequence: CATSRGLAGGSTYNEQFF. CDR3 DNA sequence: TGTGCCACCAGCAGGGGGTTAGCGGGAGGATCCACCTACAATGAGCAGTTCTTC.

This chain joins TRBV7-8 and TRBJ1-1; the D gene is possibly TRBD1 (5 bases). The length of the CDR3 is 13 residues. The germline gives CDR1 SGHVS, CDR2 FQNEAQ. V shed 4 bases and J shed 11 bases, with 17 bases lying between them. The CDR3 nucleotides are TGTGCCAGCAGCTCCAGGGTCCCCGGGGGGGCTTTCTTT. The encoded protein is CASSSRVPGGAFF.

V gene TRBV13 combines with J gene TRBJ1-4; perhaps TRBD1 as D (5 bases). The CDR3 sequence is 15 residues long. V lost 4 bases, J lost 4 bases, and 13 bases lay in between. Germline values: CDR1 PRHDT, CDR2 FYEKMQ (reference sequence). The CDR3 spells CASSSRTFNNEKLFF. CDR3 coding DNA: TGTGCCAGCAGCTCTAGGACATTCAATAATGAAAAACTGTTTTTT.

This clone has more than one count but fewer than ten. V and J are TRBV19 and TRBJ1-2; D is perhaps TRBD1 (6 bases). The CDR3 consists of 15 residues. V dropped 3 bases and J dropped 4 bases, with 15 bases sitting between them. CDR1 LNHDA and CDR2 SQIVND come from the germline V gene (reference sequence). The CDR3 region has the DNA TGTGCCAGTAGTATGGCACAGGGTGGAGGCTATGGCTACACCTTC. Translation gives CASSMAQGGGYGYTF.

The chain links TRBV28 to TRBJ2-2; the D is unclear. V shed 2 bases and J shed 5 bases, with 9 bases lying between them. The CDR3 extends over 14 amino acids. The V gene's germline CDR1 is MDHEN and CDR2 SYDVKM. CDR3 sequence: CASSLAESTGELFF. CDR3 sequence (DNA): TGTGCCAGCAGTTTAGCGGAGTCTACCGGGGAGCTGTTTTTT.

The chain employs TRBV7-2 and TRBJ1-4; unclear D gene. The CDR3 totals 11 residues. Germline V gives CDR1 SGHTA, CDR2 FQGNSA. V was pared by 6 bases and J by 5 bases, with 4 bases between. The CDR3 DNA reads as TGTGCCAGCAGTAGAAATGAAAAACTGTTTTTT. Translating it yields CASSRNEKLFF.

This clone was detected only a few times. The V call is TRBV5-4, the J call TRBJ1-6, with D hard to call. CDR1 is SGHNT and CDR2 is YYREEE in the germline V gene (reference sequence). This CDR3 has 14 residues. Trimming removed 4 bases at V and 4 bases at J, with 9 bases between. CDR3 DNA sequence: TGTGCCAGCAGCCCTCGGGAGTATAATTCACCCCTCCACTTT. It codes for CASSPREYNSPLHF.

Here the CDR3 DNA reads TGTGCCAGCAGCCCTACTAGCGGGACAAGCAATCAGCCCCAGCATTTT. It specifies CASSPTSGTSNQPQHF. The chain carries TRBV27 and TRBJ1-5, with D possibly matching TRBD1 (6 bases). Germline V gene sequence: CDR1 MNHEY, CDR2 SMNVEV (reference sequence). The CDR3 totals 16 residues. Trimming took off 6 bases at V and 1 base at J, with 16 bases between the two ends.

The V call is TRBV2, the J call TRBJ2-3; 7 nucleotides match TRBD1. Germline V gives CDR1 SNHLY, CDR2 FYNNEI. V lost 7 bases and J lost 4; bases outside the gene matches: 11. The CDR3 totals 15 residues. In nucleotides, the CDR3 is TGTGCCAGCAAGGCTGCAGGGGGTATCGCAGATACGCAGTATTTT. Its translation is CASKAAGGIADTQYF.

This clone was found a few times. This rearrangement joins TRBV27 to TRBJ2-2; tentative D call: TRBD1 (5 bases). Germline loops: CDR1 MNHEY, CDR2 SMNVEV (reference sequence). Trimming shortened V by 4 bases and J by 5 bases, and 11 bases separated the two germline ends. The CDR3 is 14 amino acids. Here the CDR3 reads CASSSRVYTGELFF. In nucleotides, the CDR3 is TGTGCCAGCAGTTCCAGGGTTTATACCGGGGAGCTGTTTTTT.

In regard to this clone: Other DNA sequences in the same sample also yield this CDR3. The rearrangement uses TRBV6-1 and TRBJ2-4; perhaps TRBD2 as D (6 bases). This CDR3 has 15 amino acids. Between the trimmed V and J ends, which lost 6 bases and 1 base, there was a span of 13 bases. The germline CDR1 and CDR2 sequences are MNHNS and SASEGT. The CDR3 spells CASRGSGRAKNIQYF. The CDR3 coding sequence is TGTGCCAGCAGGGGCTCTGGGAGGGCCAAAAACATTCAGTACTTC.

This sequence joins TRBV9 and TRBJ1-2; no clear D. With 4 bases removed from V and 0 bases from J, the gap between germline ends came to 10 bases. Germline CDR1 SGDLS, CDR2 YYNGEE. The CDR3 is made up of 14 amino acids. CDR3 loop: CASSPRASNYGYTF. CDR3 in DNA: TGTGCCAGCAGCCCACGAGCCTCTAACTATGGCTACACCTTC.

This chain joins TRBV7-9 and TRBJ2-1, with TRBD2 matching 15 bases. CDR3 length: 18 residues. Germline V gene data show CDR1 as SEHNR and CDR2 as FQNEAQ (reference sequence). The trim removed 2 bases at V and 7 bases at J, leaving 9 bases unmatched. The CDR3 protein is CASSLYGLAGGAGNEQFF. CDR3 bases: TGTGCCAGCAGCTTATATGGACTAGCGGGAGGGGCAGGGAATGAGCAGTTCTTC.

The chain's CDR3 is CASSSRDRAHYGYTF. For the CDR3, the DNA is TGTGCCAGCAGCTCGAGGGACAGGGCCCACTATGGCTACACCTTC. The chain carries TRBV5-4 and TRBJ1-2; 9 nucleotides match TRBD1. The J segment lost 3 bases and the V segment lost 3 bases, leaving 6 bases of the junction unmatched. Germline assignment: CDR1 SGHNT and CDR2 YYREEE (reference sequence). The CDR3 contains 15 residues.

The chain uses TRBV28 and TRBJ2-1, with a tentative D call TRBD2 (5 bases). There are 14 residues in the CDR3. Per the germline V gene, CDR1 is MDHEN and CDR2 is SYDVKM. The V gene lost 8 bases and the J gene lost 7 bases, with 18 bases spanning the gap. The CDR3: CASQDFVVGNEQFF. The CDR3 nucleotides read TGTGCCAGCCAGGACTTCGTGGTGGGGAATGAGCAGTTCTTC.